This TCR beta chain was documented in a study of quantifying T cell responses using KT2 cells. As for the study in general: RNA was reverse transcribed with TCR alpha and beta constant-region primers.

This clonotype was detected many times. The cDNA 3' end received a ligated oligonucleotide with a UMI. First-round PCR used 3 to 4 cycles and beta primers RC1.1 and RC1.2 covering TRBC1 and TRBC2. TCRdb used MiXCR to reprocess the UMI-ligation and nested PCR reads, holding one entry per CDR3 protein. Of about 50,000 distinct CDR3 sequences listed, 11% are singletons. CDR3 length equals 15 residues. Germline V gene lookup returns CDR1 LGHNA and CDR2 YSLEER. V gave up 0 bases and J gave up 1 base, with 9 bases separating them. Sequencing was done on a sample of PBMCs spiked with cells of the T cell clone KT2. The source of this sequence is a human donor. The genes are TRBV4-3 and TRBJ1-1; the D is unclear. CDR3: CASSQDRATNTEAFF. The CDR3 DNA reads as TGCGCCAGCAGCCAAGATCGAGCGACGAACACTGAAGCTTTCTTT.